The entry below gives a single T cell receptor beta chain sequence along with its context. This specimen belongs to a study of T cells expressing NK-cell markers. Study information: Cells sorted as CD3+CD56+NKG2C+, CD3+CD56+NKG2C- and CD3+CD56-NKG2C+ T cells supplied the TCR beta repertoires.

The CDR3 loop spans 15 amino acids. Germline V gene data show CDR1 as KGHSH and CDR2 as LQKENI. Synthesis of TCR beta cDNA relied on 5'RACE template switching carrying UMIs. Reprocessing the 5' RACE reads, TCRdb reports a single entry for every CDR3 protein and omits DNA. This listing includes roughly 380,000 distinct CDR3 sequences. V gene TRBV18 combines with J gene TRBJ1-2. This receptor was taken from a man aged 18-70 years in good health. Material: blood T cells: a sorted CD56 or NKG2C T cell subset, CD4+ or CD8+ T cells, or bulk PBMC T cells (not recorded which). The chain's CDR3 is CASSPTRGGNYGYTF.